Listed below are T cell receptor beta chains from one sample, sequenced in a study of T-cell memory formation after mild COVID-19. TCRdb itself ran the 5' RACE reads through MiXCR, one entry per CDR3 protein. The table records around 200,000 distinct CDR3 sequences, 25% to 35% of them present only once. Sequencing was done on a sample of PBMCs or a T cell subset sorted from them (not recorded which). These receptor sequences come from an adult woman who had mild COVID-19 (a few samples of this study predate the infection). Cell type and time point are not known. Each CDR3 is given with its conserved first and last residue. The D gene is left open where the match is weak. Rows give clone size only sometimes, using once, few, many, or a class for an expanded clone.

>.|TRBD1|TRBV29-1|TRBJ1-2
CSVGGGQGNYGYTF
TGCAGCGTTGGGGGGGGACAGGGGAACTATGGCTACACCTTC
>few|.|TRBV12-3/TRBV12-4|TRBJ2-1
CASSLSASGLGEQFF
TGTGCCAGCAGTTTAAGTGCCAGCGGGTTAGGTGAGCAGTTCTTC
>few|.|TRBV12-3/TRBV12-4|TRBJ2-6
CASSTSGSGANVLTF
TGTGCCAGCAGTACTTCAGGGTCTGGGGCCAACGTCCTGACTTTC
>few|.|TRBV5-1|TRBJ2-1
CASSLEGRLLYNEQFF
TGCGCCAGCAGCTTGGAGGGCAGGCTCCTCTACAATGAGCAGTTCTTC
>few|.|TRBV6-2/TRBV6-3|TRBJ2-7
CASSYSGNSYEQYF
TGTGCCAGCAGTTACTCGGGAAACTCCTACGAGCAGTACTTC
>.|.|TRBV29-1|TRBJ2-4
CSVESVHIQYF
TGCAGCGTTGAATCGGTCCACATTCAGTACTTC
>few|TRBD1|TRBV6-5|TRBJ2-3
CASSRGQGGDTQYF
TGTGCCAGCAGCCGAGGACAGGGTGGAGATACGCAGTATTTT
>.|TRBD2|TRBV2|TRBJ2-1
CASSEALSGSSYNEQFF
TGTGCCAGCAGTGAAGCGCTTAGCGGGAGCTCCTACAATGAGCAGTTCTTC
>.|.|TRBV11-3|TRBJ2-7
CASSFLSRRAYEQYF
TGTGCCAGCAGCTTTCTCAGTCGCCGGGCCTACGAGCAGTACTTC
>.|.|TRBV3-1|TRBJ2-5
CASSHRGGQETQYF
TGTGCCAGCAGCCATCGAGGAGGGCAAGAGACCCAGTACTTC
>.|.|TRBV5-1|TRBJ1-1
CASSLVTATEAFF
TGCGCCAGCAGCTTGGTAACAGCCACTGAAGCTTTCTTT
>.|.|TRBV7-9|TRBJ2-3
CASSLAKTADTQYF
TGTGCCAGCAGCTTAGCCAAAACTGCAGATACGCAGTATTTT
>.|.|TRBV25-1|TRBJ2-2
CASSESRLGTGELFF
TGTGCCAGCAGTGAGTCCCGGTTGGGCACCGGGGAGCTGTTTTTT
>.|.|TRBV6-5|TRBJ2-4
CASKSVGRKNIQYF
TGTGCCAGCAAGTCTGTCGGACGGAAAAACATTCAGTACTTC
>few|.|TRBV6-6|TRBJ2-3
CASSFDRPAADTQYF
TGTGCCAGCAGTTTCGACAGGCCCGCGGCAGATACGCAGTATTTT
>few|.|TRBV5-1|TRBJ2-3
CASSLGAWGSTDTQYF
TGCGCCAGCAGCTTGGGCGCGTGGGGAAGCACAGATACGCAGTATTTT
>.|.|TRBV20-1|TRBJ2-1
CSAPAGGHGEQFF
TGCAGTGCTCCCGCTGGGGGGCATGGTGAGCAGTTCTTC
>few|.|TRBV7-9|TRBJ2-2
CASSPRSVNTGELFF
TGTGCCAGCAGCCCGAGGTCCGTTAACACCGGGGAGCTGTTTTTT
>.|.|TRBV11-3|TRBJ1-5
CASSPDGNQPQHF
TGTGCCAGCAGTCCGGACGGGAATCAGCCCCAGCATTTT
>few|.|TRBV29-1|TRBJ2-7
CSVPSGSSYEQYF
TGCAGCGTTCCTTCGGGGAGCTCCTACGAGCAGTACTTC
>.|TRBD1|TRBV7-8|TRBJ2-7
CASSPRTGGASSEQYF
TGTGCCAGCAGCCCCCGGACAGGGGGCGCGTCCTCCGAGCAGTACTTC
>.|TRBD2|TRBV9|TRBJ2-5
CASSAPLAGGQETQYF
TGTGCCAGCAGCGCGCCCCTGGCGGGGGGGCAAGAGACCCAGTACTTC
>.|.|TRBV12-3/TRBV12-4|TRBJ2-6
CASGGETGANVLTF
TGTGCCAGCGGAGGGGAGACTGGGGCCAACGTCCTGACTTTC
>few|.|TRBV10-3|TRBJ2-5
CAISESAGYQETQYF
TGTGCCATCAGTGAGTCGGCAGGGTACCAAGAGACCCAGTACTTC
>few|.|TRBV12-3/TRBV12-4|TRBJ2-7
CASSLGPGATEQYF
TGTGCCAGCAGTTTAGGTCCAGGAGCAACCGAGCAGTACTTC
>few|.|TRBV4-1|TRBJ2-3
CASSQVFIGALGTDTQYF
TGCGCCAGCAGCCAAGTATTTATCGGGGCGCTGGGCACAGATACGCAGTATTTT
>.|.|TRBV6-5|TRBJ1-1
CASSYSRGNTEAFF
TGTGCCAGCAGTTACTCTAGGGGGAACACTGAAGCTTTCTTT
>few|TRBD2|TRBV5-1|TRBJ2-3
CASSPGLADGTDTQYF
TGCGCCAGCAGCCCGGGACTAGCTGATGGCACAGATACGCAGTATTTT
>few|.|TRBV29-1|TRBJ1-1
CSVGHSPTGTEAFF
TGCAGCGTGGGACACTCCCCAACAGGCACTGAAGCTTTCTTT
>few|TRBD1|TRBV11-2|TRBJ2-3
CASSFRGSLTDTQYF
TGTGCCAGCAGCTTCAGGGGGTCCCTTACAGATACGCAGTATTTT
>few|TRBD2|TRBV5-1|TRBJ2-3
CASSSRTSGTDTQYF
TGCGCCAGCAGTTCTCGGACTAGCGGGACAGATACGCAGTATTTT
>few|TRBD2|TRBV6-4|TRBJ2-1
CASSPLASGRSYNEQFF
TGTGCCAGCAGTCCTCTGGCTAGCGGCCGCTCCTACAATGAGCAGTTCTTC
>.|TRBD2|TRBV5-1|TRBJ2-1
CASSPLAGGINEQFF
TGCGCCAGCAGCCCACTAGCGGGGGGGATTAATGAGCAGTTCTTC
>.|.|TRBV5-1|TRBJ2-5
CASSPSSVSETQYF
TGCGCCAGCAGCCCCTCCTCCGTTTCGGAGACCCAGTACTTC
>.|TRBD1|TRBV5-1|TRBJ1-2
CASSLTGGDGYTF
TGCGCCAGCAGCTTGACAGGGGGTGATGGCTACACCTTC
>few|.|TRBV9|TRBJ2-4
CASSVDPQNIQYF
TGTGCCAGCAGCGTAGACCCCCAAAACATTCAGTACTTC
>.|.|TRBV12-3/TRBV12-4|TRBJ2-1
CASRGHEQFF
TGTGCCAGCCGGGGACATGAGCAGTTCTTC